The next 16 T cell receptor beta chains were all read from a single sample in a study of identifying expanded T cells in peripheral blood. Using immunoSEQ multiplex PCR, the repertoire was profiled, and TCRdb retains in-frame clones only, with some absent. This sample has under 95,000 clones, with around nine tenths found just once. The sample taken for sequencing was blood. The receptors here all came from a person between 18 and 69 years old in good health.

The rearrangement uses TRBV7-2 and TRBJ2-1; 7 bases are a match to TRBD2. V lost 5 bases, J lost 7 bases, and 17 bases stayed unmatched. The CDR3 has 17 amino acids. Germline lookup yields CDR1 SGHTA and CDR2 FQGNSA. CDR3 in DNA: TGTGCCAGCAGCCCCGCGGCCTTCGAAGCGGGAAGGAATGAGCAGTTCTTC. Amino acid sequence: CASSPAAFEAGRNEQFF.

The chain has TRBV6-6 and TRBJ2-1; D gene uncertain. The CDR3 runs 12 residues. Deletions cut 4 bases from V and 10 bases from J, with 11 bases between. Germline-derived CDR1 and CDR2 are MNHNY and SVGAGI (reference sequence). The CDR3 spells CASSSDYVEQFF. The DNA of the CDR3 is TGTGCCAGCAGTTCCGATTACGTAGAGCAGTTCTTC.

J is TRBJ1-3 and V is TRBV19; D ambiguous. The germline V gene has CDR1 LNHDA and CDR2 SQIVND (reference sequence). Trimming took 7 bases from V and 0 from J, leaving 19 bases between them. CDR3 length: 17 residues. CDR3 nucleotides: TGTGCCAGTACCCTGGCCAGGAACACCATCTCTGGAAACACCATATATTTT. It specifies CASTLARNTISGNTIYF.

The chain carries TRBV7-2 and TRBJ1-1; TRBD1 matches 8 bases. The CDR3 runs to 16 residues. Germline CDR1 SGHTA, CDR2 FQGNSA. The ends lost 4 bases at V and 0 bases at J; junction bases unmatched: 7. CDR3 in DNA: TGTGCCAGCAGCTCGACAGGACAGGGACTGAACACTGAAGCTTTCTTT. It yields the protein CASSSTGQGLNTEAFF.

The rearrangement joins TRBV18 to TRBJ2-2; no definite D call. Germline V gene lookup returns CDR1 KGHSH and CDR2 LQKENI. Trimming pared 0 bases from V and 3 bases from J, leaving 8 bases between. This CDR3 region has 15 residues. The CDR3 DNA reads TGTGCCAGCTCACCACCGTCCAGACACACCGGGGAGCTGTTTTTT. Amino acid sequence: CASSPPSRHTGELFF.

This chain joins TRBV9 and TRBJ2-3; D not certain. Trimming took 4 bases from V and 6 from J, leaving 18 bases between them. Germline V lookup: CDR1 SGDLS, CDR2 YYNGEE. The CDR3 covers 15 residues. This CDR3 is CASSTQPGPADTQYF. CDR3 nucleotide sequence: TGTGCCAGCAGCACCCAGCCTGGGCCAGCCGATACGCAGTATTTT.

There are many counts of this clone. The rearrangement links TRBV4-2 to TRBJ2-1; D tentatively reads TRBD1 or TRBD2 (6 bases each). This CDR3 region has 13 residues. Per germline, CDR1 LGHNA and CDR2 YNFKEQ. V lost 4 bases, J lost 7 bases, and 11 bases lay in between. DNA of the CDR3: TGTGCCAGCAGCCTGATAGGGGGGAATGAGCAGTTCTTC. Translating gives CASSLIGGNEQFF.

The chain combines TRBV27 with TRBJ2-1; 8 bases fit TRBD2. The CDR3 is 20 residues long. Germline V CDR1 and CDR2: MNHEY, SMNVEV (reference sequence). V gave up 8 bases and J gave up 5 bases; unmatched junction bases: 26. CDR3 sequence: CASGQRSGGLYFDNNNEQFF. CDR3 nucleotides: TGTGCCAGCGGTCAACGTTCGGGGGGGCTGTATTTCGACAATAACAATGAGCAGTTCTTC.

V usage is TRBV15 and J usage is TRBJ2-3; D not resolved. Germline CDR1 and CDR2: LNHNV and YYDKDF (reference sequence). Trimming left V 0 bases short and J 6 bases short, with 10 bases between. The CDR3 is made up of 14 amino acids. CDR3 loop: CATSREGGLDTQYF. Here the CDR3 DNA reads TGTGCCACCAGCAGAGAGGGCGGCCTTGATACGCAGTATTTT.

This chain links TRBV6-1 with TRBJ2-7; 11 bases map to TRBD1. After removal of 7 bases from V and 3 bases from J, the junction contained 5 bases not matched to a gene. The CDR3 is made up of 14 amino acids. CDR1 and CDR2 (germline): MNHNS, SASEGT. CDR3 loop: CASTSGTGGYEQYF. The CDR3 DNA sequence: TGTGCCAGCACTTCCGGGACAGGGGGCTACGAGCAGTACTTC.

This chain uses TRBV5-1 with TRBJ2-6, with D unresolved. V was clipped by 1 base and J by 0 bases, with 5 bases between them. This CDR3 is built from 15 residues. Germline V CDR1 and CDR2: SGHRS, YFSETQ. Here the CDR3 reads CASSLRVSGANVLTF. As DNA, the CDR3 is TGCGCCAGCAGCTTGCGGGTCTCTGGGGCCAACGTCCTGACTTTC.

The chain couples TRBV25-1 to TRBJ2-3, with D perhaps TRBD1 (7 bases). Germline lookup yields CDR1 MGHDK and CDR2 SYGVNS. The CDR3 covers 17 residues. V lost 4 bases to trimming and J lost 4 bases, with 21 bases between them. Written as DNA, the CDR3 is TGTGCCAGCAGTGCAAGTTGGGGGGCAAGGGGGCCAGATACGCAGTATTTT. Its translation is CASSASWGARGPDTQYF.

The chain recombines TRBV19 with TRBJ1-4; D may be TRBD1 (6 bases). Per the germline V gene, CDR1 is LNHDA and CDR2 is SQIVND (reference sequence). There are 15 residues in the CDR3. The V gene lost 4 bases and the J gene lost 8 bases, with 17 bases spanning the gap. The CDR3 is CASSTQGGRREKLFF. The DNA for the CDR3 is TGTGCCAGTAGTACACAGGGTGGGCGGCGCGAAAAACTGTTTTTT.

The chain joins TRBV6-5 to TRBJ1-2; TRBD1 aligns across 9 bases. This CDR3 contains 13 residues. Germline V lookup: CDR1 MNHEY, CDR2 SVGAGI. The V segment lost 9 bases and the J segment 8 bases; nucleotides outside the gene matches: 10. CDR3 nucleotide sequence: TGTGCCAGTACACAGGGGGCGAGGTTCGGCTACACCTTC. Amino acid sequence: CASTQGARFGYTF.

There are a few counts of this clone. The V gene is TRBV4-3, the J gene TRBJ2-6, with TRBD2 matching over 13 bases. Trimming removed 3 bases from V and 3 bases from J; junction bases left unmatched: 2. This CDR3 has 17 amino acids. CDR1 LGHNA and CDR2 YSLEER come from the germline V gene. CDR3 DNA: TGCGCCAGCAGCCACGGACTAGCGGGAGATGGGGCCAACGTCCTGACTTTC. This gives the protein CASSHGLAGDGANVLTF.

The chain carries TRBV30 and TRBJ1-1, with no clear D. Per the germline V gene, CDR1 is GTSNPN and CDR2 is SVGIG (reference sequence). CDR3 size: 13 residues. V was clipped by 3 bases and J by 0 bases, with 8 bases between them. Written as DNA, the CDR3 is TGTGCCTGGAGCGCAGACGTGAACACTGAAGCTTTCTTT. This encodes CAWSADVNTEAFF. The whole variable domain, filled in from reference TRBV30 and TRBJ1-1, reads SQTIHQWPATLVQPVGSPLSLECTVEGTSNPNLYWYRQAAGRGLQLLFYSVGIGQISSEVPQNLSASRPQDRQFILSSKKLLLSDSGFYLCAWSADVNTEAFFGQGTRLTVV.